This T cell receptor (beta chain) came from a study of T cell responses to AZD1222 COVID-19 vaccine. Germline-derived CDR1 and CDR2 are MGHRA and YSYEKL. The CDR3 covers 13 residues. Trimming stripped 1 base from V and 5 bases from J, with 8 bases between. TCRdb's table, derived via immunoSEQ multiplex PCR, lists solely in-frame clones and lacks some. The sample consists of approximately 100,000 clones, 85% to 90% of them appearing once. Note on this clone: Antigen: not known.

Study-wide results and caveats: Baseline serology detected seropositivity in only six or seven AZD1222 recipients. Spike was spanned by vaccine-associated CD4 TCRs, which were dominant at 160-218 and 743-854. Donors were largely white British and mainly female; clonal diversity was possibly underestimated. Epitopes outside B.1.351 and B.1.1.7 mutated regions reportedly drew nearly half of spike TCRs.

The V call is TRBV4-1, the J call TRBJ2-5; D may correspond to TRBD1 or TRBD2 (6 bases each). The origin of this receptor is an adult in good health. The sample in question was peripheral blood, obtained on day 0 of AZD1222 vaccination. The CDR3 loop reads CASSQAGGETQYF. The CDR3 DNA reads as TGCGCCAGCAGCCAAGCCGGGGGCGAGACCCAGTACTTC.